The next 19 T cell receptor beta chains were all read from a single sample in a study of blood T cell repertoires in COVID-19. Here immunoSEQ multiplex PCR was the method, and the copy in TCRdb shows in-frame clones only, minus some. In the table there are 120,000 or so clones, 82% of which are singletons. Sequenced: peripheral blood. These receptors were collected from a woman between 70 and 85 years old with acute or convalescent COVID-19.

This chain links TRBV4-2 with TRBJ2-5; tentative D call: TRBD1 (5 bases). Germline-derived CDR1 and CDR2 are LGHNA and YNFKEQ. The length of the CDR3 is 16 residues. Trimming cost V 0 bases and J 5 bases, with 16 bases left between them. The CDR3 is CASSQDLGPTRETQYF. Written as DNA, the CDR3 is TGTGCCAGCAGCCAAGATCTGGGGCCCACAAGGGAGACCCAGTACTTC.

The chain carries TRBV7-2 and TRBJ2-3; D not certain. In germline, CDR1 is SGHTA, CDR2 FQGNSA. V lost 5 bases and J 6 bases, leaving 12 bases between the germline ends. This CDR3 comprises 13 residues. The CDR3 is CASSPHNFDTQYF. CDR3 bases: TGTGCCAGCAGCCCACACAATTTTGATACGCAGTATTTT.

This chain uses TRBV11-2 with TRBJ1-4; 9 bases are shared with TRBD1. This CDR3 region has 15 residues. CDR1 and CDR2 (germline): SGHAT, FQNNGV. The V gene end was trimmed by 4 bases and the J gene end by 1 base; junction bases not matched to a gene: 1. Written as DNA, the CDR3 is TGTGCCAGCAGCTCGGGACAGGGAACTAATGAAAAACTGTTTTTT. As protein: CASSSGQGTNEKLFF. Full variable domain (rest looked up from reference TRBV11-2 and TRBJ1-4): EAGVAQSPRYKIIEKRQSVAFWCNPISGHATLYWYQQILGQGPKLLIQFQNNGVVDDSQLPKDRFSAERLKGVDSTLKIQPAKLEDSAVYLCASSSGQGTNEKLFFGSGTQLSVL.

This clone was observed a few times. This chain uses TRBV27 with TRBJ2-1, with D possibly being TRBD1 (5 bases). This CDR3 has 16 amino acids. Per germline, CDR1 MNHEY and CDR2 SMNVEV (reference sequence). V lost 5 bases and J lost 0, with 14 bases in between. In DNA form, the CDR3 reads TGTGCCAGCAGTCTAAATCAGGGAAGCTCCTACAATGAGCAGTTCTTC. Amino acids: CASSLNQGSSYNEQFF.

The chain is built from TRBV30 and TRBJ2-1; TRBD2 matches 8 bases. CDR3 length equals 20 residues. V lost 0 bases to trimming and J lost 4 bases; unmatched junction nucleotides: 20. CDR1 and CDR2 from the germline V gene are GTSNPN and SVGIG (reference sequence). For the CDR3, the DNA is TGTGCCTGGAGTGTATTGGGGCGCCTAGCGGGTCCCACCTGGTACAATGAGCAGTTCTTC. Protein: CAWSVLGRLAGPTWYNEQFF.

This clone was seen a single time. This sequence joins TRBV7-9 and TRBJ2-1, with 9 bases matching TRBD1. The germline V gene has CDR1 SEHNR and CDR2 FQNEAQ (reference sequence). The CDR3 sequence is 14 residues long. V lost 5 bases, J lost 4 bases, and 3 bases stayed unmatched. CDR3 bases: TGTGCCAGCAGCCCCGGACAGGGGTACAATGAGCAGTTCTTC. This translates into CASSPGQGYNEQFF.

This chain connects TRBV7-9 to TRBJ2-7; 7 bases match TRBD1. The trim removed 4 bases at V and 6 bases at J, leaving 9 bases unmatched. The CDR3 consists of 14 residues. Germline values: CDR1 SEHNR, CDR2 FQNEAQ (reference sequence). The CDR3 region is CASSSGTASGEQYF. The CDR3 DNA is TGTGCCAGCAGCTCCGGGACAGCCTCTGGCGAGCAGTACTTC.

This rearrangement joins TRBV2 to TRBJ1-2; 8 bases are a match to TRBD1. The V gene end was trimmed by 2 bases and the J gene end by 8 bases; junction bases not matched to a gene: 4. The CDR3 extends over 13 amino acids. Germline V gives CDR1 SNHLY, CDR2 FYNNEI. The CDR3, as DNA: TGTGCCAGCAGTGAACAGGGGGCAGGAGGCTACACCTTC. Translation gives CASSEQGAGGYTF.

This rearrangement joins TRBV6-5 to TRBJ1-6; a weak D match, TRBD1 (6 bases). Deletions cut 6 bases from V and 3 bases from J, with 12 bases between. The germline gives CDR1 MNHEY, CDR2 SVGAGI. The CDR3 sequence is 15 residues long. In DNA, the CDR3 is TGTGCCAGCAGAGAGACAGGCAGCTATAATTCACCCCTCCACTTT. Translation gives CASRETGSYNSPLHF.

This clone was detected a few times. The chain employs TRBV1 and TRBJ1-5; the tabulated D call, TRBD1, remains unverified against the DNA. TRBV1 is a known pseudogene. The CDR3 loop spans 16 amino acids. The CDR3 DNA reads TGCACCAGCAACGCACCAGGGAAGAAGAGCAATCAGCCCCAGCATTTT. As protein: CTSNAPGKKSNQPQHF.

The chain joins TRBV4-2 to TRBJ1-4; TRBD1 is a possible D gene (6 bases). CDR3 length: 16 residues. Trimming pared 4 bases from V and 8 bases from J, leaving 20 bases between. Germline CDR1 reads LGHNA; CDR2 reads YNFKEQ. The CDR3 here is CASSPRGGVGGEKLFF. The CDR3 region has the DNA TGTGCCAGCAGCCCCCGGGGGGGCGTGGGCGGGGAAAAACTGTTTTTT.

The chain recombines TRBV4-3 with TRBJ1-1; 8 nucleotides align to TRBD1. V gave up 0 bases and J gave up 2 bases; unmatched junction bases: 5. This CDR3 is built from 16 residues. From germline, CDR1 is LGHNA and CDR2 YSLEER. In DNA, the CDR3 is TGCGCCAGCAGCCAAGATCCGGGACAGGCTAACACTGAAGCTTTCTTT. This codes for CASSQDPGQANTEAFF.

The chain couples TRBV10-3 to TRBJ1-2; the D gene is possibly TRBD1 (6 bases). This CDR3 comprises 11 residues. CDR1 is ENHRY and CDR2 is SYGVKD in the germline V gene. V was shortened by 11 bases and J by 5 bases, with 12 bases between the two germline ends. CDR3 DNA: TGTGCCGCGAACCAGGGGTATGGCTACACCTTC. Amino acid sequence: CAANQGYGYTF.

This rearrangement joins TRBV10-3 to TRBJ1-1, with D hard to call. CDR1 is ENHRY and CDR2 is SYGVKD in the germline V gene. This CDR3 is built from 13 residues. The germline V and J ends were trimmed by 7 bases and 0 bases, with 9 bases remaining between them. CDR3 bases: TGTGCCATCAACCAGGCTTTGAACACTGAAGCTTTCTTT. Amino acids: CAINQALNTEAFF.

The chain has TRBV7-9 and TRBJ2-1, with 12 positions matching TRBD1. Germline V lookup: CDR1 SEHNR, CDR2 FQNEAQ (reference sequence). V was pared by 7 bases and J by 10 bases, with 8 bases of the junction left unmatched. The CDR3 totals 14 residues. CDR3 DNA sequence: TGTGCCAGCACCATGGGACAGGGGGCATGGGAGCAGTTCTTC. The encoded protein is CASTMGQGAWEQFF.

V and J are TRBV19 and TRBJ1-6; TRBD1 aligns across 7 bases. V trimming: 6 bases; J trimming: 7 bases; junction bases outside the gene matches: 9. The CDR3 covers 15 residues. Germline CDR1 is LNHDA and CDR2 is SQIVND (reference sequence). CDR3 coding DNA: TGTGCCAGTAGGGCAGGGGGAAGTTGGAATTCACCCCTCCACTTT. This codes for CASRAGGSWNSPLHF. The full variable domain, in which reference TRBV19 and TRBJ1-6 provide the parts outside the CDR3, is DGGITQSPKYLFRKEGQNVTLSCEQNLNHDAMYWYRQDPGQGLRLIYYSQIVNDFQKGDIAEGYSVSREKKESFPLTVTSAQKNPTAFYLCASRAGGSWNSPLHFGNGTRLTVT.

The CDR3 reads CASSPSIEQFF. As DNA, the CDR3 is TGTGCCAGCAGCCCATCCATTGAGCAGTTCTTC. This chain uses TRBV7-9 with TRBJ2-1; D is undetermined. There are 11 residues in the CDR3. The ends were cut back, 5 bases at V and 9 bases at J, with 8 bases in the middle. In germline, CDR1 is SEHNR, CDR2 FQNEAQ (reference sequence).

V and J are TRBV12-3 or TRBV12-4 and TRBJ1-1; D not resolved. The CDR3 covers 13 residues. The ends were cut back, 2 bases at V and 5 bases at J, with 9 bases in the middle. CDR3 region: CASSLNRGTEAFF. Here the CDR3 DNA reads TGTGCCAGCAGTTTAAACAGAGGGACTGAAGCTTTCTTT.

This clone turned up a few times. The V call is TRBV15, the J call TRBJ1-1; a possible D gene is TRBD1 (6 bases). The CDR3 has 15 amino acids. Germline values: CDR1 LNHNV, CDR2 YYDKDF (reference sequence). V gave up 3 bases and J gave up 0 bases, with 11 bases separating them. In DNA form, the CDR3 reads TGTGCCACCAGCAGGGACAGAGTCTTGAACACTGAAGCTTTCTTT. It translates to CATSRDRVLNTEAFF.